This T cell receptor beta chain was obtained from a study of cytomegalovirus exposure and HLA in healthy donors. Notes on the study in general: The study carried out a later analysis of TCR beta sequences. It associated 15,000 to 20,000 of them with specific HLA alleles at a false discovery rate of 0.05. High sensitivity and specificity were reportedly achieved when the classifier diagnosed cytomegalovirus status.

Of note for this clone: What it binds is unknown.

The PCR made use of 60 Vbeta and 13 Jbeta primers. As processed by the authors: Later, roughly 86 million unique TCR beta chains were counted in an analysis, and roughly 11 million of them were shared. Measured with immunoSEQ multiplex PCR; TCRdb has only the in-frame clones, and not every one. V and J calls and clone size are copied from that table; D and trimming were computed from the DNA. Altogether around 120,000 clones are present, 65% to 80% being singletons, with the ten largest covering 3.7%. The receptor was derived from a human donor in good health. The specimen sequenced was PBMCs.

CDR3: CASSLSSGTVLSPYEQYF. The DNA for the CDR3 is TGTGCCAGCAGCTTGTCTTCGGGGACAGTCCTTAGTCCCTACGAGCAGTACTTC. The gene calls are TRBV7-9 and TRBJ2-7; 7 bases match TRBD1. CDR1 SEHNR and CDR2 FQNEAQ come from the germline V gene (reference sequence). Unmatched junction bases numbered 16, after V lost 3 bases and J lost 2 bases. CDR3 size: 18 residues.